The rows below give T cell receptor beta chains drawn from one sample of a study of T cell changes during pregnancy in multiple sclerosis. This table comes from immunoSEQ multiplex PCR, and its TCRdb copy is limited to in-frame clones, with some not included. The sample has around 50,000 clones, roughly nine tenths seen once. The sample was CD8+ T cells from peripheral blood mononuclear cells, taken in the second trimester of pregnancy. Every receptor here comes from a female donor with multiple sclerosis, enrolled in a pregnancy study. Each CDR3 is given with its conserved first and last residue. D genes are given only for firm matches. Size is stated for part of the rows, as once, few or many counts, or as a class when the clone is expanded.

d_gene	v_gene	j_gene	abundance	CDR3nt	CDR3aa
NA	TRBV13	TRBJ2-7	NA	TGTGCCAGCAGCTTACGTTACGAGCAGTACTTC	CASSLRYEQYF
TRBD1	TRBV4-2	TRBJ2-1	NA	TGTGCCAGCAGCTTCGAGGGGGCGCGTGAGCAGTTCTTC	CASSFEGAREQFF
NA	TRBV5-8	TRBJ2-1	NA	TGTGCCAGCAGCTTGGGGAGTAGCCAGGGTGATGAGCAGTTCTTC	CASSLGSSQGDEQFF
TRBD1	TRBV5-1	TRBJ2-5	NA	TGCGCCAGCAGCCCCACCGGGACAGGGGGCATGGAGACCCAGTACTTC	CASSPTGTGGMETQYF
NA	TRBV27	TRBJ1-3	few	TGTGCCAGCGGGGAGGGAAACACCATATATTTT	CASGEGNTIYF
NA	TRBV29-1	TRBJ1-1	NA	TGCAGCGTTGAGATGGGCGCAGAAGCTTTCTTT	CSVEMGAEAFF
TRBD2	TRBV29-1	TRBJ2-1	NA	TGCAGCGCCCCTTGGGCGGGAGGGCTGAATGAGCAGTTCTTC	CSAPWAGGLNEQFF
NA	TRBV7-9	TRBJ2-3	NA	TGTGCCAGCAGCTTAGTAGGGGCAGATACGCAGTATTTT	CASSLVGADTQYF
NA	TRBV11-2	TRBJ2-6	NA	TGTGCCAGCAGTTCTATACAGGGTCCCAACGTCCTGACTTTC	CASSSIQGPNVLTF
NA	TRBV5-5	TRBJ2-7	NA	TGTGCCAGCAGCCTCCCTGCCCGGGGAACATACGAGCAGTACTTC	CASSLPARGTYEQYF
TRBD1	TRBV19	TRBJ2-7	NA	TGTGCCAGTAAGGGACAGGGACCTTACGAGCAGTACTTC	CASKGQGPYEQYF
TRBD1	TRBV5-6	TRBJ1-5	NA	TGTGCCAGCAGCTTAGGGACAGGGGCCAATCAGCCCCAGCATTTT	CASSLGTGANQPQHF
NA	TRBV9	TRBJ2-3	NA	TGTGCCAGCAGCCGGAGGGCTAGCACAGATACGCAGTATTTT	CASSRRASTDTQYF
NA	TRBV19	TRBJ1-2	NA	TGTGCCAGTAAAGGCGAGGGTCCCTATGGCTACACCTTC	CASKGEGPYGYTF
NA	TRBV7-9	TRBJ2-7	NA	TGTGCCAGCAGCTTAGCGGGGCCCCACTACGAGCAGTACTTC	CASSLAGPHYEQYF
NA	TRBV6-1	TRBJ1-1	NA	TGTGCCAGCAGTGAATGGGCAGGACTTAACACTGAAGCTTTCTTT	CASSEWAGLNTEAFF
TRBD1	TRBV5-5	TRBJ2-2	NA	TGTGCCAGCACCGACAGGGCCAACACCGGGGAGCTGTTTTTT	CASTDRANTGELFF
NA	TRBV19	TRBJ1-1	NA	TGTGCCAGTAGTATGGCAGGGATGAACACTGAAGCTTTCTTT	CASSMAGMNTEAFF
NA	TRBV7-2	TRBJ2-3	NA	TGTGCCAGCAGCCACTGGGACACACCCACAGATACGCAGTATTTT	CASSHWDTPTDTQYF
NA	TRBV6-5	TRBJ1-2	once	TGTGCCAGCAGGTCTACAGGGAGTTATGGCTACACCTTC	CASRSTGSYGYTF
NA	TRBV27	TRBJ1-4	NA	TGTGCCAGCAGTTTAACGACAGGCGGGGGAGAAAAACTGTTTTTT	CASSLTTGGGEKLFF
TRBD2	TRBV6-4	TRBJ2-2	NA	TGTGCCAGCAGTTCCAGCGGGGGGGCCACCGGGGAGCTGTTTTTT	CASSSSGGATGELFF
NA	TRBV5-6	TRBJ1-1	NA	TGTGCCAGCAGCTTGGGACAGACAATTGAAGCTTTCTTT	CASSLGQTIEAFF
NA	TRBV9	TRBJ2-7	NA	TGTGCCAGCAGCGTAGGAGGGAACTACGAGCAGTACTTC	CASSVGGNYEQYF
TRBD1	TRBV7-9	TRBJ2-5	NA	TGTGCCAGCGGGACAGGGAGTGTTGAGACCCAGTACTTC	CASGTGSVETQYF